This TCR beta chain was sequenced during a study of CD8 T cells in Susac syndrome. General study results and limits: As the study acknowledged, the number of individuals in its TCR sequencing and HLA analysis was relatively small. Within Susac syndrome CD4+ T cell repertoires, clonal expansion was not evident.

TCR beta was sequenced from blood CD8+ and CD4+ T cells. In contrast to the negatively isolated CD8+ and CD4+ T cells, TEMRA cells were FACS-enriched. With random hexamers, reverse transcription was performed on roughly 0.5 to 1 ug of RNA. MiXCR, run by TCRdb on the immunoSEQ multiplex PCR reads, gives a single entry per CDR3 protein. The repertoire holds roughly 150,000 distinct CDR3 sequences, with roughly 96% as singletons. Concerning this clonotype: No antigen is known for it.

The sequence was obtained from a human donor with Susac syndrome. Source material: CD4+ T cells from PBMCs.

CDR3 amino acids: CAISESGNTGELFF. CDR3 sequence (DNA): TGTGCCATCAGTGAGTCGGGCAACACCGGGGAGCTGTTTTTT. The chain combines TRBV10-3 with TRBJ2-2, with D unresolved. Trimming cost V 0 bases and J 2 bases, with 4 bases left between them. Germline CDR1 ENHRY, CDR2 SYGVKD. The CDR3 is 14 amino acids.